These 10 T cell receptor beta chains were all obtained from the same sample, sequenced in a study of patients and donors after allogeneic stem cell transplantation. TCRdb fed the RT-PCR reads into MiXCR, producing one record per CDR3 protein. The sample records about 960,000 distinct CDR3 sequences, under 20% being singletons. The material sequenced was blood, either unsorted or a sorted T cell fraction (not recorded which). Receptors originate from a human donor who was either an allogeneic HSCT recipient or a stem cell or donor lymphocyte infusion donor (not recorded which). It is not recorded whose cells these are; they may come from a transplant donor.

This clonotype was seen repeatedly, ten times or more. The rearrangement joins TRBV6-5 to TRBJ2-7; D gene unclear. In germline, CDR1 is MNHEY, CDR2 SVGAGI. The CDR3 is made up of 11 amino acids. Trimming shortened V by 2 bases and J by 10 bases, and 9 bases separated the two germline ends. CDR3 sequence (DNA): TGTGCCAGCAGTTACGGAACCCACCAGTACTTC. This gives the protein CASSYGTHQYF.

This clonotype came up a few times. V gene TRBV18 combines with J gene TRBJ1-1, with D tentatively TRBD1 (5 bases). V was cut by 1 base and J by 0 bases, with 12 bases left in between. From germline, CDR1 is KGHSH and CDR2 LQKENI. The CDR3 loop spans 16 amino acids. The CDR3 bases are TGTGCCAGCTCACCACGACACAGGTCCATGAACACTGAAGCTTTCTTT. This sequence encodes CASSPRHRSMNTEAFF.

This clonotype has a handful of counts. The V gene is TRBV6-2 or TRBV6-3, the J gene TRBJ2-5; D is possibly TRBD2 (6 bases). The CDR3 has 14 residues. V was pared by 7 bases and J by 1 base, with 13 bases between. Per germline, CDR1 MNHEY and CDR2 SVGEGT. CDR3 sequence reads: CASILGGVQETQYF. The CDR3 DNA reads as TGTGCCAGCATCCTAGGCGGGGTCCAAGAGACCCAGTACTTC.

The gene calls are TRBV7-2 and TRBJ1-1; a weak D match, TRBD1 (6 bases). Per germline, CDR1 SGHTA and CDR2 FQGNSA. CDR3 length: 15 amino acids. The V end was cut by 5 bases, the J end by 0 bases, with 13 bases between. Written as DNA, the CDR3 is TGTGCCAGCAGCGCTCGACAGGTCATGAACACTGAAGCTTTCTTT. Protein: CASSARQVMNTEAFF. The complete variable domain, with remaining parts taken from reference TRBV7-2 and TRBJ1-1, reads GAGVSQSPSNKVTEKGKDVELRCDPISGHTALYWYRQSLGQGLEFLIYFQGNSAPDKSGLPSDRFSAERTGGSVSTLTIQRTQQEDSAVYLCASSARQVMNTEAFFGQGTRLTVV.

This clonotype was detected ten times or more. The rearrangement links TRBV29-1 to TRBJ2-7; a possible D gene is TRBD1 (6 bases). From germline, CDR1 is SQVTM and CDR2 ANQGSEA. CDR3 length: 13 residues. Trimming cost V 8 bases and J 2 bases, with 16 bases left between them. The CDR3 bases are TGCAGCATCGCACAGGGAATAGCCTACGAGCAGTACTTC. This gives the protein CSIAQGIAYEQYF.

A few counts support this clonotype. The chain uses TRBV6-5 and TRBJ2-7; the match to TRBD1 covers 7 bases. The germline CDR1 and CDR2 sequences are MNHEY and SVGAGI. V shed 2 bases and J 3 bases; nucleotides not matched to a gene: 7. The CDR3 extends over 15 amino acids. The CDR3 sequence is CASSYGDREYYEQYF. Written as DNA, the CDR3 is TGTGCCAGCAGTTACGGGGACAGAGAATACTACGAGCAGTACTTC.

In its sample, this clonotype was seen many times. This sequence joins TRBV20-1 and TRBJ1-5, with D tentatively TRBD1 (5 bases). Germline V CDR1 and CDR2: DFQATT, SNEGSKA (reference sequence). The V end lost 1 base, the J end lost 2 bases, and 12 bases lay between the germline ends. The CDR3 is 15 residues long. The CDR3 spells CSARVGATGNQPQHF. The CDR3 DNA is TGCAGTGCTAGAGTAGGGGCCACTGGCAATCAGCCCCAGCATTTT.

The chain combines TRBV28 with TRBJ1-2, with 12 bases that match TRBD1. V was clipped by 8 bases and J by 3 bases; unmatched bases: 13. Germline V gene lookup returns CDR1 MDHEN and CDR2 SYDVKM. This CDR3 has 17 residues. The CDR3 DNA reads TGTGCCAGCGGGGGTCCGGGACAGGGGGCTCCCCACTATGGCTACACCTTC. This sequence encodes CASGGPGQGAPHYGYTF.

CDR3 sequence (DNA): TGCGCCAGCAGCTTGGAGCCGGGCTATTCACCCCTCCACTTT. This gives the protein CASSLEPGYSPLHF. J is TRBJ1-6 and V is TRBV5-1, with D unclear. The V gene lost 0 bases and the J gene lost 8 bases, with 9 bases spanning the gap. The germline V gene has CDR1 SGHRS and CDR2 YFSETQ. The CDR3 contains 14 residues.

A few counts support this clonotype. The chain is built from TRBV7-2 and TRBJ1-2; TRBD1 aligns across 7 bases. This CDR3 is 14 amino acids long. The germline CDR1 and CDR2 sequences are SGHTA and FQGNSA. J gave up 8 bases and V 2 bases, and 8 bases lay outside the gene matches. The CDR3 DNA sequence: TGTGCCAGCAGCTTATTTCGGCAGGGGGGCGGCTACACCTTC. This translates into CASSLFRQGGGYTF.